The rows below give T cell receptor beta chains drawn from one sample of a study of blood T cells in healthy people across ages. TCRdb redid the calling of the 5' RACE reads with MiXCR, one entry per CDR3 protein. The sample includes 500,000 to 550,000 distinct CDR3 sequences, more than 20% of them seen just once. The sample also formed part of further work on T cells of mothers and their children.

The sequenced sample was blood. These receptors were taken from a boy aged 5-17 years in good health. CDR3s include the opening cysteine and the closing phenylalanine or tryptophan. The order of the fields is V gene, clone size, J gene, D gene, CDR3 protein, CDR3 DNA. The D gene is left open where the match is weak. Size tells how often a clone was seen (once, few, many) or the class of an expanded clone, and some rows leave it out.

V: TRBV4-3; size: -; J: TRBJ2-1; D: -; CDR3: CASSQDMGGVEQFF; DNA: TGCGCCAGCAGTCAAGATATGGGGGGCGTTGAGCAGTTCTTC
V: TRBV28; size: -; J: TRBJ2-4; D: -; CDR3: CASRSQEYLAKNIQYF; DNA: TGTGCCAGCAGATCACAGGAATACCTAGCCAAAAACATTCAGTACTTC
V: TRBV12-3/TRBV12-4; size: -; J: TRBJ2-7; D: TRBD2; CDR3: CASSDMTSGSPYEQYF; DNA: TGTGCCAGCAGTGACATGACTAGCGGGAGTCCCTACGAGCAGTACTTC
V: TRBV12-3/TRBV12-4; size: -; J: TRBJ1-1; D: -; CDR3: CASSLRERIAEAFF; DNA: TGTGCCAGCAGTTTACGGGAAAGGATCGCTGAAGCTTTCTTT
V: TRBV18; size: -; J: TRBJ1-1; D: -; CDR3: CANSPGQGNTEAFF; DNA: TGTGCCAACTCACCAGGGCAGGGGAACACTGAAGCTTTCTTT
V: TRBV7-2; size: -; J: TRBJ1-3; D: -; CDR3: CASTESNGNTIYF; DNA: TGTGCCAGCACCGAGAGTAATGGAAACACCATATATTTT
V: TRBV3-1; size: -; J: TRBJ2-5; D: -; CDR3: CASSGQGQPETQYF; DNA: TGTGCCAGCAGCGGCCAGGGCCAACCGGAGACCCAGTACTTC
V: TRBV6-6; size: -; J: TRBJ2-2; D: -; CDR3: CASSLTSFGELFF; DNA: TGTGCCAGCAGTCTTACTAGTTTCGGGGAGCTGTTTTTT
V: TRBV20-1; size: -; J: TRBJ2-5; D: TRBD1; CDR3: CSATGTEEETQYF; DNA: TGCAGTGCCACAGGGACAGAGGAAGAGACCCAGTACTTC
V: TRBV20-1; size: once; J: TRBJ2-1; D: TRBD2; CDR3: CSARDRVAGGTYNEQFF; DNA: TGCAGTGCTAGAGATCGGGTAGCGGGAGGAACCTACAATGAGCAGTTCTTC
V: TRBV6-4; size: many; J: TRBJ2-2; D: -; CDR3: CASSAGNTGELFF; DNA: TGTGCCAGCAGTGCAGGGAACACCGGGGAGCTGTTTTTT
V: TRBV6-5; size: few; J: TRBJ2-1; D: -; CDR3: CASSKLGFRPNEQFF; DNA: TGTGCCAGCAGTAAATTGGGGTTTCGACCCAATGAGCAGTTCTTC
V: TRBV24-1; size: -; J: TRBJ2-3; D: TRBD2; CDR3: CATSSGTIADTQYF; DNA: TGTGCCACCAGTTCCGGGACTATCGCAGATACGCAGTATTTT
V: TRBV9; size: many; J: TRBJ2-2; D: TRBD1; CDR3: CASSAPRTGANTGELFF; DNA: TGTGCCAGCAGCGCGCCCCGGACAGGTGCGAACACCGGGGAGCTGTTTTTT
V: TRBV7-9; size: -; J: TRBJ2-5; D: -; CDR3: CAIKASGGETQYF; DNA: TGTGCCATCAAAGCGTCGGGTGGGGAGACCCAGTACTTC
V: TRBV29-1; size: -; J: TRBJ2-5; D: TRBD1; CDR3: CSLRTGEETQYF; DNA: TGCAGCCTCAGGACAGGGGAAGAGACCCAGTACTTC
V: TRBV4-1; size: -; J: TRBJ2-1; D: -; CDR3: CASSQHNLVGAYNEQFF; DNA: TGCGCCAGCAGCCAGCACAACCTAGTGGGAGCGTACAATGAGCAGTTCTTC
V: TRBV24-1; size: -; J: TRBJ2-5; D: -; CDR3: CATSEARGQETQYF; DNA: TGTGCCACCAGTGAAGCACGGGGCCAAGAGACCCAGTACTTC
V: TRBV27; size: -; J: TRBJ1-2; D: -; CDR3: CASSFWPDRYYGYTF; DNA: TGTGCCAGCAGTTTTTGGCCTGACAGATACTATGGCTACACCTTC
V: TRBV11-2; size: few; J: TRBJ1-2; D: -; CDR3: CASSLDLGAYGYTF; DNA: TGTGCCAGCAGCTTAGATTTGGGGGCGTATGGCTACACCTTC
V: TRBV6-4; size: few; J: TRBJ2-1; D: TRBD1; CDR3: CASSDTGGSNNEQFF; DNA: TGTGCCAGCAGTGACACAGGGGGCTCCAACAATGAGCAGTTCTTC
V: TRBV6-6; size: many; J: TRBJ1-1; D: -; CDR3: CASSHFPAVNTEAFF; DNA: TGTGCCAGCAGCCATTTCCCGGCGGTGAACACTGAAGCTTTCTTT
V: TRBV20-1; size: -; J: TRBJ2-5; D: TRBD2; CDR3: CSALLPSGAKTKETQYF; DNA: TGCAGTGCCCTCCTACCTAGCGGGGCTAAGACCAAAGAGACCCAGTACTTC
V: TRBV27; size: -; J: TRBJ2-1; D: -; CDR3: CASGILGLDEQFF; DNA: TGTGCCAGCGGTATCTTGGGGTTGGATGAGCAGTTCTTC
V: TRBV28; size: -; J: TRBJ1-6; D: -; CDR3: CAGRQEANSPLHF; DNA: TGTGCCGGCAGACAGGAGGCTAATTCACCCCTCCACTTT
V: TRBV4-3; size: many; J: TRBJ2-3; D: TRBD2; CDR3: CASSQELAGGADTQYF; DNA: TGCGCCAGCAGCCAAGAACTAGCGGGAGGGGCAGATACGCAGTATTTT
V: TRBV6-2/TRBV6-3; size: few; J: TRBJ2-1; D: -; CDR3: CASSPDSTYNEQFF; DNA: TGTGCCAGCAGTCCTGACTCGACCTACAATGAGCAGTTCTTC
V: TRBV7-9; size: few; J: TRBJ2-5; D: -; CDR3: CASSLIVQEETQYF; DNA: TGTGCCAGCAGCTTAATAGTACAAGAAGAGACCCAGTACTTC
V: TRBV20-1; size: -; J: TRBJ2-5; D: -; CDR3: CSARDPLQETQYF; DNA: TGCAGTGCTAGAGATCCTCTTCAAGAGACCCAGTACTTC
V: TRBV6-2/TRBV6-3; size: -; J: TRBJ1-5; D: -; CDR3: CASSWHRSNQPQHF; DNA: TGTGCCAGCAGTTGGCATCGTAGCAATCAGCCCCAGCATTTT
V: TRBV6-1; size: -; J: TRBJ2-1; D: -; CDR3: CASSGNLFAAGYNEQFF; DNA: TGTGCCAGCAGTGGGAACCTGTTTGCCGCTGGCTACAATGAGCAGTTCTTC
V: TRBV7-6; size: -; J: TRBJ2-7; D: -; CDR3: CASSLEGFEQYF; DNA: TGTGCCAGCAGCTTAGAGGGATTCGAGCAGTACTTC
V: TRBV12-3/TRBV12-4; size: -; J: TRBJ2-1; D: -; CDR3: CASTSGTRSKNEQFF; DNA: TGTGCCAGCACCTCGGGGACACGAAGCAAAAATGAGCAGTTCTTC
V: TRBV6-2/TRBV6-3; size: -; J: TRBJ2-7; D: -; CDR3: CASSYGFNGDYEQYF; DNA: TGCGCCAGCAGTTACGGCTTTAACGGAGACTACGAGCAGTACTTC
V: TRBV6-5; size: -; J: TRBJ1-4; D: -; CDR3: CASSYQGGSELFF; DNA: TGTGCCAGCAGTTATCAGGGCGGGTCGGAACTGTTTTTT
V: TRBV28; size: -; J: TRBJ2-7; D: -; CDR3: CASSRGTDTYEQYF; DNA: TGTGCCAGCAGTCGCGGGACGGACACCTACGAGCAGTACTTC
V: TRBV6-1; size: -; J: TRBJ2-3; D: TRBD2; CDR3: CASSLGASGASTDTQYF; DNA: TGTGCCAGCAGCCTAGGGGCTAGCGGGGCTAGCACAGATACGCAGTATTTT
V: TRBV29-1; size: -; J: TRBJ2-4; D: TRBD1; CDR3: CSELLPMGTGGTDIQYF; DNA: TGCAGCGAACTGCTCCCTATGGGCACAGGGGGCACGGACATTCAGTACTTC